A selection of T cell receptor beta chains follows, all from one sample in a study of blood T cell repertoires in COVID-19. The method was immunoSEQ multiplex PCR; TCRdb's version includes in-frame clones alone and lacks a portion of them. The sample includes roughly 180,000 clones, around four fifths seen only once; the top ten take 7.5% to 9.5%. The sample taken for sequencing was peripheral blood. These receptors were obtained from a man aged 40-55 years who had recovered from COVID-19. CDR3s include the opening cysteine and the closing phenylalanine or tryptophan. A D gene is named only where the DNA matches it firmly. Some rows have no size entry. The others give once, few or many, or a class for an expanded clone.

v_gene: TRBV20-1; j_gene: TRBJ2-1; d_gene: -; abundance: -; CDR3nt: TGCAGTGCTAGTGGGCGGAAGAGCTCCTACAATGAGCAGTTCTTC; CDR3aa: CSASGRKSSYNEQFF
v_gene: TRBV11-3; j_gene: TRBJ2-2; d_gene: -; abundance: few; CDR3nt: TGTGCCAGCAGACGGGACACTTCGAACACCGGGGAGCTGTTTTTT; CDR3aa: CASRRDTSNTGELFF
v_gene: TRBV18; j_gene: TRBJ2-5; d_gene: -; abundance: -; CDR3nt: TGTGCCAGCCGTTCTAGCGAGCAAGAGACCCAGTACTTC; CDR3aa: CASRSSEQETQYF
v_gene: TRBV27; j_gene: TRBJ2-3; d_gene: TRBD2; abundance: -; CDR3nt: TGTGCCAGCAGTCAGGACGGGAGGGCCACAGATACGCAGTATTTT; CDR3aa: CASSQDGRATDTQYF
v_gene: TRBV7-9; j_gene: TRBJ2-3; d_gene: -; abundance: -; CDR3nt: TGTGCCAGCAGCCCAGGGATCCTGAGCACAGATACGCAGTATTTT; CDR3aa: CASSPGILSTDTQYF
v_gene: TRBV4-1; j_gene: TRBJ1-5; d_gene: -; abundance: few; CDR3nt: TGCGCCAGCAGCCAAGATTCCAGGGAGGACCAGCCCCAGCATTTT; CDR3aa: CASSQDSREDQPQHF
v_gene: TRBV19; j_gene: TRBJ2-1; d_gene: -; abundance: -; CDR3nt: TGTGCCAGTAGTAGACCGGGTCAAGGGACTTGGGATGAGCAGTTCTTC; CDR3aa: CASSRPGQGTWDEQFF
v_gene: TRBV7-3; j_gene: TRBJ2-5; d_gene: -; abundance: -; CDR3nt: TGTGCCAGCAGCTTATCCCTTGAAGAGACCCAGTACTTC; CDR3aa: CASSLSLEETQYF
v_gene: TRBV2; j_gene: TRBJ2-6; d_gene: -; abundance: few; CDR3nt: TGTGCCAGCAGTGCAGGGGCTGGGGCCAACGTCCTGACTTTC; CDR3aa: CASSAGAGANVLTF
v_gene: TRBV3-1/TRBV3-2; j_gene: TRBJ2-5; d_gene: -; abundance: -; CDR3nt: TGTGCCAGCAGCCAAGAAGAGCGGGTATGGGAGACCCAGTACTTC; CDR3aa: CASSQEERVWETQYF
v_gene: TRBV2; j_gene: TRBJ2-7; d_gene: TRBD2; abundance: -; CDR3nt: TGTGCCAGCACTAGCACTAGCGGGGGGTCCTACGAGCAGTACTTC; CDR3aa: CASTSTSGGSYEQYF
v_gene: TRBV3-1/TRBV3-2; j_gene: TRBJ1-3; d_gene: TRBD1; abundance: -; CDR3nt: TGTGCCAGCAGCCGCGGGACAGCAGTCACCATATATTTT; CDR3aa: CASSRGTAVTIYF
v_gene: TRBV13; j_gene: TRBJ1-6; d_gene: TRBD1; abundance: -; CDR3nt: TGTGCCAGCAGCTTAGCAGGGACAGGCAATTCACCCCTCCACTTT; CDR3aa: CASSLAGTGNSPLHF
v_gene: TRBV5-5; j_gene: TRBJ2-7; d_gene: -; abundance: few; CDR3nt: TGTGCCAGCAGCTCTCGACTGCAAAGCTCCTACGAGCAGTACTTC; CDR3aa: CASSSRLQSSYEQYF
v_gene: TRBV2; j_gene: TRBJ2-2; d_gene: -; abundance: -; CDR3nt: TGTGCCAGCAGTCCCCAGGCTGCCGGGGAGCTGTTTTTT; CDR3aa: CASSPQAAGELFF
v_gene: TRBV7-8; j_gene: TRBJ2-3; d_gene: -; abundance: -; CDR3nt: TGTGCCAGCAGCTTAGACCGACAGAGCACAGATACGCAGTATTTT; CDR3aa: CASSLDRQSTDTQYF
v_gene: TRBV7-9; j_gene: TRBJ2-7; d_gene: TRBD1; abundance: -; CDR3nt: TGTGCCAGCAGCAAGGGACAGAGCCTATCCTACGAGCAGTACTTC; CDR3aa: CASSKGQSLSYEQYF
v_gene: TRBV3-1/TRBV3-2; j_gene: TRBJ2-7; d_gene: TRBD2; abundance: -; CDR3nt: TGTGCCAGCAGCCCCTGGGGGGGGGAGACCTCCTACGAGCAGTACTTC; CDR3aa: CASSPWGGETSYEQYF
v_gene: TRBV13; j_gene: TRBJ2-5; d_gene: -; abundance: -; CDR3nt: TGTGCCAGCAGCTTCGGTGCGAGCCCAAAAGAGACCCAGTACTTC; CDR3aa: CASSFGASPKETQYF
v_gene: TRBV9; j_gene: TRBJ2-1; d_gene: -; abundance: -; CDR3nt: TGTGCCAGCAGCGTAGATAGAAATGAGCAGTTCTTC; CDR3aa: CASSVDRNEQFF
v_gene: TRBV2; j_gene: TRBJ2-7; d_gene: TRBD1; abundance: -; CDR3nt: TGTGCCAGCAGTTTTAACAGGGGGAGTTACGAGCAGTACTTC; CDR3aa: CASSFNRGSYEQYF
v_gene: TRBV19; j_gene: TRBJ2-7; d_gene: TRBD1; abundance: -; CDR3nt: TGTGCCAGTAGTATAGCGGGACAGACCTACGAGCAGTACTTC; CDR3aa: CASSIAGQTYEQYF
v_gene: TRBV5-1; j_gene: TRBJ2-3; d_gene: -; abundance: -; CDR3nt: TGCGCCAGCAGACCCCAGGAGGGAAGTAGGACAGATACGCAGTATTTT; CDR3aa: CASRPQEGSRTDTQYF
v_gene: TRBV30; j_gene: TRBJ2-2; d_gene: -; abundance: -; CDR3nt: TGTGCCTGGAGTGGTGACAGTATTCTCGGGGAGCTGTTTTTT; CDR3aa: CAWSGDSILGELFF
v_gene: TRBV6-5; j_gene: TRBJ1-2; d_gene: TRBD1; abundance: few; CDR3nt: TGTGCCAGCAGCCGGGACAGGGGGGGTAAGGGCTACACCTTC; CDR3aa: CASSRDRGGKGYTF
v_gene: TRBV10-1; j_gene: TRBJ2-7; d_gene: -; abundance: -; CDR3nt: TGCGCCAGAACCTTTGCGCGGGGCTACGAGCAGTACTTC; CDR3aa: CARTFARGYEQYF
v_gene: TRBV6-1; j_gene: TRBJ2-1; d_gene: TRBD1; abundance: -; CDR3nt: TGTGCCAGCAGTGACACAGAGGGACAGGGGGCTAACAATGAGCAGTTCTTC; CDR3aa: CASSDTEGQGANNEQFF
v_gene: TRBV28; j_gene: TRBJ2-7; d_gene: TRBD1; abundance: -; CDR3nt: TGTGCCAGCAGTTCCCCGGACAGGGGTGACGAGCAGTACTTC; CDR3aa: CASSSPDRGDEQYF
v_gene: TRBV7-9; j_gene: TRBJ2-2; d_gene: TRBD1; abundance: once; CDR3nt: TGTGCCAGCAGCTTAGCGGGACAGGGGGCCGGGGAGCTGTTTTTT; CDR3aa: CASSLAGQGAGELFF
v_gene: TRBV28; j_gene: TRBJ1-4; d_gene: -; abundance: -; CDR3nt: TGTGCCAGCAGTTTCCCGACAGGAAGTGAAAAACTGTTTTTT; CDR3aa: CASSFPTGSEKLFF
v_gene: TRBV6-6; j_gene: TRBJ1-6; d_gene: -; abundance: -; CDR3nt: TGTGCCAGCAGTCAGCAGGACAGATTAACGGAATCACCCCTCCACTTT; CDR3aa: CASSQQDRLTESPLHF
v_gene: TRBV6-6; j_gene: TRBJ2-7; d_gene: -; abundance: -; CDR3nt: TGTGCCAGCAGTTATTCACAGGGTGTAGAGCAGTACTTC; CDR3aa: CASSYSQGVEQYF
v_gene: TRBV4-3; j_gene: TRBJ1-2; d_gene: TRBD1; abundance: -; CDR3nt: TGCGCCAGCAGCTTAACCGGGACAGGGGCTAACTATGGCTACACCTTC; CDR3aa: CASSLTGTGANYGYTF
v_gene: TRBV6-5; j_gene: TRBJ2-5; d_gene: -; abundance: -; CDR3nt: TGTGCCAGCAGGTTGTCAGGCCATTCTGGAGAGACCCAGTACTTC; CDR3aa: CASRLSGHSGETQYF
v_gene: TRBV6-5; j_gene: TRBJ2-2; d_gene: -; abundance: -; CDR3nt: TGTGCCAGGGGGGGTGGCGGGGAGCTGTTTTTT; CDR3aa: CARGGGGELFF
v_gene: TRBV7-9; j_gene: TRBJ1-4; d_gene: -; abundance: once; CDR3nt: TGTGCCAGCAGAAGGGGTGACGGGGGAGGGGAAAAACTGTTTTTT; CDR3aa: CASRRGDGGGEKLFF
v_gene: TRBV7-9; j_gene: TRBJ2-7; d_gene: TRBD1; abundance: -; CDR3nt: TGTGCCAGCAGCTTCGGGACAGGCACCTACGAGCAGTACTTC; CDR3aa: CASSFGTGTYEQYF
v_gene: TRBV19; j_gene: TRBJ1-5; d_gene: TRBD1; abundance: -; CDR3nt: TGTGCCGCGAGGGGACAGGGTAGTCAGCCCCAGCATTTT; CDR3aa: CAARGQGSQPQHF
v_gene: TRBV6-2/TRBV6-3; j_gene: TRBJ1-5; d_gene: -; abundance: -; CDR3nt: TGTGCCAGCAGTTACGAGGCCCATCAGCCCCAGCATTTT; CDR3aa: CASSYEAHQPQHF
v_gene: TRBV6-5; j_gene: TRBJ2-5; d_gene: TRBD2; abundance: -; CDR3nt: TGTGCCAGCACCTCTGGCGGGGGGGCGGAGACCCAGTACTTC; CDR3aa: CASTSGGGAETQYF
v_gene: TRBV13; j_gene: TRBJ2-7; d_gene: -; abundance: -; CDR3nt: TGTGCCAGCAGCGGAACAGGGTTGTACGAGCAGTACTTC; CDR3aa: CASSGTGLYEQYF
v_gene: TRBV6-5; j_gene: TRBJ2-7; d_gene: -; abundance: -; CDR3nt: TGTGCCAGCAGTCCAGGGGGGACCTACGAGCAGTACTTC; CDR3aa: CASSPGGTYEQYF
v_gene: TRBV4-3; j_gene: TRBJ2-7; d_gene: TRBD1; abundance: -; CDR3nt: TGCGCCAGCAGCCAAGCACAGGGGTCCTACGAGCAGTACTTC; CDR3aa: CASSQAQGSYEQYF
v_gene: TRBV4-3; j_gene: TRBJ2-1; d_gene: TRBD2; abundance: -; CDR3nt: TGCGCCAGCAGCCAAGCCGGGACTAGCGGGAGCGGTGAGCAGTTCTTC; CDR3aa: CASSQAGTSGSGEQFF
v_gene: TRBV6-6; j_gene: TRBJ1-1; d_gene: -; abundance: -; CDR3nt: TGTGCCAGCAGAGTTGTGGGAGGGAACACTGAAGCTTTCTTT; CDR3aa: CASRVVGGNTEAFF
v_gene: TRBV5-6; j_gene: TRBJ2-2; d_gene: -; abundance: -; CDR3nt: TGTGCCAGCGGGGACATGGCGTACGGGGAGCTGTTTTTT; CDR3aa: CASGDMAYGELFF
v_gene: TRBV19; j_gene: TRBJ2-5; d_gene: TRBD2; abundance: -; CDR3nt: TGTGCCAGTAGTATGGGACCCACTAGCGGGAGCCTTGGGGAGACCCAGTACTTC; CDR3aa: CASSMGPTSGSLGETQYF
v_gene: TRBV6-2/TRBV6-3; j_gene: TRBJ2-7; d_gene: TRBD1; abundance: -; CDR3nt: TGTGCCAGCAGTCTCACGTCGGGACAGGGGTTGTACTTC; CDR3aa: CASSLTSGQGLYF
v_gene: TRBV15; j_gene: TRBJ2-5; d_gene: TRBD1; abundance: -; CDR3nt: TGTGCCACCAGCAGAGACGACAGGGGGCAAGAGACCCAGTACTTC; CDR3aa: CATSRDDRGQETQYF
v_gene: TRBV6-1; j_gene: TRBJ1-4; d_gene: TRBD1; abundance: -; CDR3nt: TGTGCCAGCAGAAAGACAGGGGTGACTAATGAAAAACTGTTTTTT; CDR3aa: CASRKTGVTNEKLFF
v_gene: TRBV3-1/TRBV3-2; j_gene: TRBJ2-7; d_gene: -; abundance: -; CDR3nt: TGTGCCAGCAGCCAAGAAGGGACTTACGAGCAGTACTTC; CDR3aa: CASSQEGTYEQYF
v_gene: TRBV11-1; j_gene: TRBJ2-7; d_gene: -; abundance: -; CDR3nt: TGTGCCAGCAGCTTGGACTCTAGCTCCTACGAGCAGTACTTC; CDR3aa: CASSLDSSSYEQYF
v_gene: TRBV11-3; j_gene: TRBJ2-1; d_gene: -; abundance: -; CDR3nt: TGTGCCAGCAGTAAGGGGAATGAGCAGTTCTTC; CDR3aa: CASSKGNEQFF
v_gene: TRBV10-3; j_gene: TRBJ2-6; d_gene: TRBD1; abundance: -; CDR3nt: TGTGCCATCAGTCCTGGGACAGGGGGCTCTGGGGCCAACGTCCTGACTTTC; CDR3aa: CAISPGTGGSGANVLTF
v_gene: TRBV21-1; j_gene: TRBJ2-6; d_gene: -; abundance: -; CDR3nt: TGTGCCAGCGGTCGGGGACAGAAGGGAAATGTGGCCAACGTCCTGACTTTC; CDR3aa: CASGRGQKGNVANVLTF